This TCR beta chain was obtained from a study of T cells in Graves' hyperthyroidism and ophthalmopathy. Comments on this clonotype: What it binds is unknown.

Amplification targeted TCR beta CDR3 regions from RNA transcripts. The HTBI set primed first-round TCR CDR3 RT-PCR. TCRdb analysed the multiplex PCR reads with MiXCR anew, one entry per CDR3 protein. This table holds 640,000 or so distinct CDR3 sequences, approximately 15% found once. Germline values: CDR1 DFQATT, CDR2 SNEGSKA (reference sequence). This CDR3 contains 14 residues. Trimming removed 3 bases at V and 0 bases at J, with 12 bases between. The study left out patients who had uncontrolled infection, other autoimmune disease, pregnancy or lactation. PBMCs were sourced from roughly 9.1 ml fresh peripheral blood. Study results and limitations: Median prediction lead before ophthalmopathy onset was around seven months with the model. Most clonotypes that expanded in the thyroid above 0.001 also showed up in blood.

This receptor was identified in a woman aged 40 to 50 with Graves' ophthalmopathy. The rearrangement links TRBV20-1 to TRBJ2-7; D is perhaps TRBD1 (5 bases). The sequenced material came from blood. CDR3 coding DNA: TGCAGTGCTAGTCCGGACAACAACTCCTACGAGCAGTACTTC. Protein product: CSASPDNNSYEQYF.